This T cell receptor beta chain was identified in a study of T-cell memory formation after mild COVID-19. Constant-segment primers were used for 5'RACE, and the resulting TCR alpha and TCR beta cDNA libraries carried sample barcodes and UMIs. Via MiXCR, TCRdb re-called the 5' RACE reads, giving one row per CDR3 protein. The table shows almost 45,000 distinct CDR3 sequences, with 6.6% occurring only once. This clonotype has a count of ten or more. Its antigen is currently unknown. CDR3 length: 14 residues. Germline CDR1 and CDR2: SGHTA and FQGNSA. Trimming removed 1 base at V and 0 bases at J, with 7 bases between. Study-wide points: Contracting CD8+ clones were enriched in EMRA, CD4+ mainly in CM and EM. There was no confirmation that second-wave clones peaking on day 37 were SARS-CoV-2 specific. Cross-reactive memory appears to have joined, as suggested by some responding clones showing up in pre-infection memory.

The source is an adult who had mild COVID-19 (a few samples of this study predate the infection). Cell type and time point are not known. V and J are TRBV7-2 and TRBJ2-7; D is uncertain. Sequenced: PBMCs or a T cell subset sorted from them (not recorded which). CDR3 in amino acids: CASSLGPYSYEQYF. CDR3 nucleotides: TGTGCCAGCAGCTTAGGGCCTTACTCCTACGAGCAGTACTTC.